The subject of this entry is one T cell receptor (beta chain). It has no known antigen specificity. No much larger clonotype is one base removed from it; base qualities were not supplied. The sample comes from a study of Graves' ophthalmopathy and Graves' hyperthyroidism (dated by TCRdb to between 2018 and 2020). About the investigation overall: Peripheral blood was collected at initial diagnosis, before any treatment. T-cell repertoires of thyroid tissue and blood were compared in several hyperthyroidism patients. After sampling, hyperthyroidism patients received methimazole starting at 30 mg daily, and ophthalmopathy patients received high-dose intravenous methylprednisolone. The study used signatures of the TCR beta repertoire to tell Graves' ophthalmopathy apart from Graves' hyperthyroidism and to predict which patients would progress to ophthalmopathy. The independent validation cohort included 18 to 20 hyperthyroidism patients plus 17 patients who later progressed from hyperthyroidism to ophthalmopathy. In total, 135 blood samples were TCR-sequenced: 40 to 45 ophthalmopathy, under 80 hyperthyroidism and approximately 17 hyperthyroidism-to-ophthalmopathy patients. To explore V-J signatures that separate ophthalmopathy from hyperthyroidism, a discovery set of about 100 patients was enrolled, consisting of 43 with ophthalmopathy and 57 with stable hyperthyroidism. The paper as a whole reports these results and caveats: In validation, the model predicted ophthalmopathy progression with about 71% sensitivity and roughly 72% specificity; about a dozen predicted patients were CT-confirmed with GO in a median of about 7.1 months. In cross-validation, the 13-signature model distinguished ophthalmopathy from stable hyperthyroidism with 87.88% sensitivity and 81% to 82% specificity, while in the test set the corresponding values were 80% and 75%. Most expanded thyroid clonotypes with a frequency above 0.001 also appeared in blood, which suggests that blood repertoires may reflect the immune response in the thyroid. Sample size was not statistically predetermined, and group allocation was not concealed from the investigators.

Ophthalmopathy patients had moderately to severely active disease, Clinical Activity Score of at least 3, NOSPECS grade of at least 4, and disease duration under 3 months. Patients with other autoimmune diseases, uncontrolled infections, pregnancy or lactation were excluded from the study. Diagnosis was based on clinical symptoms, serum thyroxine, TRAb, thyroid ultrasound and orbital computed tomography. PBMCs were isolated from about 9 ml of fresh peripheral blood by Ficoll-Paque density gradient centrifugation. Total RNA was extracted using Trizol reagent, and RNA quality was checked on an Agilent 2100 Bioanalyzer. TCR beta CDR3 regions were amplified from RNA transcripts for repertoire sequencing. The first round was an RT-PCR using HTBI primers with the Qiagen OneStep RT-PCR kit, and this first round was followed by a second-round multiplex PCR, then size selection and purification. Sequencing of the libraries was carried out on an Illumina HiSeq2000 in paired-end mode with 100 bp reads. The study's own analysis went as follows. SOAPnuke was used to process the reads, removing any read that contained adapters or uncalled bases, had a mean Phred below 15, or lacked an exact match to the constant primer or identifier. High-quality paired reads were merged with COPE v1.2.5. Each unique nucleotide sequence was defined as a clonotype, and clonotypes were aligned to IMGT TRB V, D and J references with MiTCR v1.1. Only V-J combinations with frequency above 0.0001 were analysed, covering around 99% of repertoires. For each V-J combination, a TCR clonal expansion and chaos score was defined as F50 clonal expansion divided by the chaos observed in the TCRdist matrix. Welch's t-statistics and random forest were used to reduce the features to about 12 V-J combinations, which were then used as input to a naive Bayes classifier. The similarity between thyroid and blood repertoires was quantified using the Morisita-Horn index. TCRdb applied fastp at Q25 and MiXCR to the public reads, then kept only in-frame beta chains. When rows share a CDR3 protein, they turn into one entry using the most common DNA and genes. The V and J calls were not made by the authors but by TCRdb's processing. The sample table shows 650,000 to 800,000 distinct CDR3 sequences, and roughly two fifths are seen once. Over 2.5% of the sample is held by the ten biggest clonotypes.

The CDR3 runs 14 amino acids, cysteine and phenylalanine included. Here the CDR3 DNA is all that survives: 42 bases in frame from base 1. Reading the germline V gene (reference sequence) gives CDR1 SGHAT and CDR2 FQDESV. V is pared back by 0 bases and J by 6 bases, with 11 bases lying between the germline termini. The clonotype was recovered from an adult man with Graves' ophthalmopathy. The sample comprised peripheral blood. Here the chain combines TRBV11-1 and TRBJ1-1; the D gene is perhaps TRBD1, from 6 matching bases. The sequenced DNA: TGTGCCAGCAGCTTAGCGCAGGGGATCCCTGAAGCTTTCTTT. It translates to CASSLAQGIPEAFF.